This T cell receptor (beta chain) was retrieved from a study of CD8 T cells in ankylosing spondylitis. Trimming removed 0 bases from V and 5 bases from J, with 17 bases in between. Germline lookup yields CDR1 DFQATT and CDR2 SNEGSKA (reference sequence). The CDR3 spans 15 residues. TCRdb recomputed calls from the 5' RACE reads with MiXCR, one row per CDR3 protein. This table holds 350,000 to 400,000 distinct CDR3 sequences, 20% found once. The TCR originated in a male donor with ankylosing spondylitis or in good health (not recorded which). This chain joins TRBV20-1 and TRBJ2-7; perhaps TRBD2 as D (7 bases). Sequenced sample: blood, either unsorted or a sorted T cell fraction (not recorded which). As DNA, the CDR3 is TGCAGTGCTAGAGATCTAAGGGGGGGGGCCCACGAGCAGTACTTC. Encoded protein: CSARDLRGGAHEQYF.